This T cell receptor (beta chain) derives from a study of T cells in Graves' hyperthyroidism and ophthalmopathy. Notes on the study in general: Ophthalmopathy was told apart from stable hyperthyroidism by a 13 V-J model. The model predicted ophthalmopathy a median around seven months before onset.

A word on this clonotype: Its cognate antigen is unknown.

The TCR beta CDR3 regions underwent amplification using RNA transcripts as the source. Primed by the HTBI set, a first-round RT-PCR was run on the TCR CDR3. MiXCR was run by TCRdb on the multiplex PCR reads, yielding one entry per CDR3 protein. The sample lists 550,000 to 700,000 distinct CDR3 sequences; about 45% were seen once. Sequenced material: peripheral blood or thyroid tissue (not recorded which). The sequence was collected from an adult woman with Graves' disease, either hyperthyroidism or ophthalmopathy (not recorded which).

The CDR3 DNA reads TGTGCCATCAGTGATCCTCAACCGGGACAGGGCAATCAGCCCCAGCAGTACTTC. Protein: CAISDPQPGQGNQPQQYF. The rearrangement uses TRBV10-3 and TRBJ2-7, with 9 bases that match TRBD1. The CDR3 runs to 18 residues. Trimming at V came to 3 bases and at J to 8 bases, leaving 20 bases not matched to a gene. Germline-derived CDR1 and CDR2 are ENHRY and SYGVKD.